These T cell receptor beta chains were read from a single sample in a study of cytomegalovirus exposure and HLA in healthy donors. Profiled with immunoSEQ multiplex PCR; TCRdb holds only in-frame clones, not every one. Here the sample spans 160,000 or so clones, 75% to 90% being singletons. The sequencing sample was made of PBMCs. The receptors shown here come from a male donor in good health and CMV-seropositive. Each CDR3 is given with its conserved first and last residue. Fields, in order: clone size, D gene, J gene, V gene, CDR3 protein, CDR3 DNA. D genes are given only for firm matches. Part of the rows lack a size; the others show once, few, many or a class for expanded clones.

clone_size: -
d_call: -
j_call: TRBJ2-7
v_call: TRBV21-1
cdr3_aa: CASSSGQGTSYEQYF
cdr3_nt: TGTGCCAGCAGTTCGGGACAGGGGACCTCCTACGAGCAGTACTTC

clone_size: -
d_call: -
j_call: TRBJ1-6
v_call: TRBV9
cdr3_aa: CASSVGQGSYNSPLHF
cdr3_nt: TGTGCCAGCAGCGTAGGCCAGGGCTCCTATAATTCACCCCTCCACTTT

clone_size: -
d_call: -
j_call: TRBJ2-7
v_call: TRBV29-1
cdr3_aa: CSVEKTGIFAYEQYF
cdr3_nt: TGCAGCGTCGAGAAAACAGGGATATTTGCCTACGAGCAGTACTTC

clone_size: -
d_call: -
j_call: TRBJ2-7
v_call: TRBV29-1
cdr3_aa: CSVVVVSNEQYF
cdr3_nt: TGCAGCGTTGTTGTAGTTTCCAACGAGCAGTACTTC

clone_size: few
d_call: TRBD2
j_call: TRBJ2-7
v_call: TRBV5-1
cdr3_aa: CASSTGAPVFREGLDEQYF
cdr3_nt: TGCGCCAGCAGCACGGGGGCACCGGTTTTTCGGGAGGGCCTGGACGAGCAGTACTTC

clone_size: -
d_call: TRBD2
j_call: TRBJ2-1
v_call: TRBV28
cdr3_aa: CAALSGRTYNEQFF
cdr3_nt: TGTGCCGCCCTTAGCGGGAGAACCTACAATGAGCAGTTCTTC

clone_size: few
d_call: TRBD1
j_call: TRBJ2-7
v_call: TRBV7-9
cdr3_aa: CASSPTGVSYEQYF
cdr3_nt: TGTGCCAGCAGCCCTACAGGGGTCTCCTACGAGCAGTACTTC

clone_size: once
d_call: TRBD2
j_call: TRBJ2-1
v_call: TRBV11-3
cdr3_aa: CASSLTASGSYYNEQFF
cdr3_nt: TGTGCCAGCAGCTTAACGGCTAGCGGGAGTTACTACAATGAGCAGTTCTTC

clone_size: -
d_call: TRBD1
j_call: TRBJ2-2
v_call: TRBV28
cdr3_aa: CASSSTGEGTGELFF
cdr3_nt: TGTGCCAGCAGTTCGACAGGGGAAGGGACCGGGGAGCTGTTTTTT

clone_size: -
d_call: -
j_call: TRBJ1-1
v_call: TRBV23-1
cdr3_aa: CASSQSSTEAFF
cdr3_nt: TGCGCCAGCAGTCAGTCGAGTACTGAAGCTTTCTTT

clone_size: -
d_call: -
j_call: TRBJ2-7
v_call: TRBV7-2
cdr3_aa: CASSLEAGETYEQYF
cdr3_nt: TGTGCCAGCAGCTTAGAGGCAGGCGAAACCTACGAGCAGTACTTC

clone_size: -
d_call: -
j_call: TRBJ1-3
v_call: TRBV11-2
cdr3_aa: CASSISARYSGNTIYF
cdr3_nt: TGTGCCAGCAGCATTAGCGCACGCTACTCTGGAAACACCATATATTTT

clone_size: once
d_call: -
j_call: TRBJ2-1
v_call: TRBV11-1
cdr3_aa: CASSRGAGDEQFF
cdr3_nt: TGTGCCAGCAGCCGGGGGGCAGGGGATGAGCAGTTCTTC

clone_size: -
d_call: TRBD2
j_call: TRBJ2-4
v_call: TRBV6-5
cdr3_aa: CASSYASGGKGNIQYF
cdr3_nt: TGTGCCAGCAGTTACGCTAGCGGGGGAAAGGGAAACATTCAGTACTTC

clone_size: -
d_call: -
j_call: TRBJ2-7
v_call: TRBV19
cdr3_aa: CASSITSSYEQYF
cdr3_nt: TGTGCCAGTAGTATAACAAGCTCCTACGAGCAGTACTTC

clone_size: once
d_call: -
j_call: TRBJ1-2
v_call: TRBV19
cdr3_aa: CASSIGGANYGYTF
cdr3_nt: TGTGCCAGTAGTATAGGGGGCGCCAACTATGGCTACACCTTC

clone_size: -
d_call: TRBD1
j_call: TRBJ1-5
v_call: TRBV19
cdr3_aa: CASRPTGGAKKRVVQPQHF
cdr3_nt: TGTGCCAGTAGGCCGACAGGGGGCGCAAAAAAACGTGTCGTTCAGCCCCAGCATTTT